The rows below give T cell receptor beta chains drawn from one sample of a study of cytomegalovirus exposure and HLA in healthy donors. Produced via immunoSEQ multiplex PCR; TCRdb's table is partial and in-frame only. The sample carries 100,000 to 150,000 clones, under 90% recorded once. Sequencing was performed on PBMCs. Receptors were obtained from a young man in good health and CMV-seronegative. CDR3s include the opening cysteine and the closing phenylalanine or tryptophan. The order of the fields is J gene, V gene, D gene, clone size, CDR3 DNA, CDR3 protein. D genes are given only for firm matches. Clone size appears in some rows only: once, few, many, or a class for an expanded clone.

>TRBJ2-5|TRBV29-1|TRBD2|-
TGCAGCGTTGGGGTTAGCGGGGGGGCAAAAGAGACCCAGTACTTC
CSVGVSGGAKETQYF
>TRBJ2-1|TRBV2|TRBD2|-
TGTGCCAGCAGTGTGCTAGCGGGGGGGCCGAGTCAGCAGAATGAGCAGTTCTTC
CASSVLAGGPSQQNEQFF
>TRBJ1-5|TRBV9|-|-
TGTGCCAGCAGCGTATCCGGGGTGTATAATCAGCCCCAGCATTTT
CASSVSGVYNQPQHF
>TRBJ1-1|TRBV19|-|-
TGTGCCAGTATTATGTGGGGGGATGGCACTGAAGCTTTCTTT
CASIMWGDGTEAFF
>TRBJ1-1|TRBV5-1|-|-
TGCGCCAGCAGCTTGGGGACAGCGTCTGAAGCTTTCTTT
CASSLGTASEAFF
>TRBJ1-4|TRBV7-8|TRBD1|once
TGTGCCAGCAGCTATGACCTGGGACAGCGTTTTAATGAAAAACTGTTTTTT
CASSYDLGQRFNEKLFF
>TRBJ2-2|TRBV14|-|-
TGTGCCAGCAGCCAATACAGGGTCACCGGGGAGCTGTTTTTT
CASSQYRVTGELFF
>TRBJ1-2|TRBV7-8|TRBD1|-
TGTGCCAGCAGCTCCGACAGGGGTCATGGCTACACCTTC
CASSSDRGHGYTF
>TRBJ2-7|TRBV30|TRBD1|-
TGTGCCTGGAGGGGCTTGGACAGGGGGTACGAGCAGTACTTC
CAWRGLDRGYEQYF
>TRBJ1-6|TRBV27|-|-
TGTGCCAGCAGGGGGCCCAGGGTGGGTAATTCACCCCTCCACTTT
CASRGPRVGNSPLHF
>TRBJ2-7|TRBV5-4|TRBD1|once
TGTGCCAGCAGCTTCGGGACAGCTGCCCACGAGCAGTACTTC
CASSFGTAAHEQYF
>TRBJ2-7|TRBV9|-|-
TGTGCCAGCAGCCTTAGTTCGGGTCGCGCCATCTACGAGCAGTACTTC
CASSLSSGRAIYEQYF
>TRBJ2-4|TRBV19|TRBD2|-
TGTGCCATCGAAGAAAGGAGCGGGGGGGAAAACATTCAGTACTTC
CAIEERSGGENIQYF
>TRBJ1-5|TRBV9|-|-
TGTGCCAGCAGCGTAGCGCAGGGTAATCAGCCCCAGCATTTT
CASSVAQGNQPQHF
>TRBJ2-1|TRBV10-3|TRBD1|-
TGTGCCATCAGCGGACAGGGTGATAGTGAGCAGTTCTTC
CAISGQGDSEQFF
>TRBJ1-2|TRBV30|-|few
TGTGCCTGGAGTTTACAGCAGTATGGCTACACCTTC
CAWSLQQYGYTF
>TRBJ2-3|TRBV7-9|-|-
TGTGCCAGCAGCTCCGGGAATCCTAGCACAGATACGCAGTATTTT
CASSSGNPSTDTQYF
>TRBJ1-2|TRBV4-1|TRBD1|-
TGCGCCAGCAGCCAAGACTCAGGGGGCGTCCTCTATGGCTACACCTTC
CASSQDSGGVLYGYTF
>TRBJ2-3|TRBV25-1|TRBD1|-
TGTGCCAGCAGTGAACTCCGGGACAGCCCTAGGGGCACAGATACGCAGTATTTT
CASSELRDSPRGTDTQYF
>TRBJ2-2|TRBV5-1|TRBD2|-
TGCGCCAGCATCCCGGGACTAGCAAGCGCGAACACCGGGGAGCTGTTTTTT
CASIPGLASANTGELFF
>TRBJ1-2|TRBV4-3|-|-
TGCGCCAGCAGCCAAGATCTAGGGGGAGAGGGCTACACCTTC
CASSQDLGGEGYTF
>TRBJ1-1|TRBV29-1|-|-
TGCAGCGTCCGTAACACTGAAGCTTTCTTT
CSVRNTEAFF
>TRBJ1-4|TRBV7-3|-|-
TGTGCCAGCAGCTTCACGGGGGGAAGTAATGAAAAACTGTTTTTT
CASSFTGGSNEKLFF
>TRBJ1-1|TRBV4-2|-|few
TGTGCCAGCAGCCACCCTAGGGGAGGGATGCGGGGAGCTTTCTTT
CASSHPRGGMRGAFF
>TRBJ2-6|TRBV4-3|-|-
TGCGCCAGCAGCCAAAGAGCCCGTGCGTCTGGGGCCAACGTCCTGACTTTC
CASSQRARASGANVLTF
>TRBJ1-1|TRBV7-6|-|-
TGTGCCAGCTCCTCGACAGGTGCGAACACTGAAGCTTTCTTT
CASSSTGANTEAFF
>TRBJ1-1|TRBV6-5|-|-
TGTGCCAGCAGTTACCACAGGGTAGATGGCACTGAAGCTTTCTTT
CASSYHRVDGTEAFF
>TRBJ1-1|TRBV7-9|-|-
TGTGCCAGCAGCCATAGACTGGGCAGGAGGTTGAACACTGAAGCTTTCTTT
CASSHRLGRRLNTEAFF
>TRBJ2-4|TRBV7-2|-|-
TGTGCCAGCAGCCTGGGGGGGCGGGGGATTGTGAACATTCAGTACTTC
CASSLGGRGIVNIQYF
>TRBJ1-2|TRBV28|-|-
TGTGCCAGCAGTTTGACAGTGAACTATGGCTACACCTTC
CASSLTVNYGYTF
>TRBJ1-4|TRBV10-3|-|-
TGTGCCATCAGGCAAGGTGGAGATAATGAAAAACTGTTTTTT
CAIRQGGDNEKLFF
>TRBJ2-3|TRBV10-2|-|few
TGCGCCAGCAGTGAGAGGAGGGCGGCAGATACGCAGTATTTT
CASSERRAADTQYF
>TRBJ1-2|TRBV20-1|-|-
TGCAGTGCGCGGGGGAGCACCTTC
CSARGSTF
>TRBJ1-3|TRBV28|-|few
TGTGCCAGCAGTCCCCTCGGGGGTAGAAACACCATATATTTT
CASSPLGGRNTIYF
>TRBJ2-1|TRBV9|-|-
TGTGCCAGCAGCTTCGACGGGATTTACAATGAGCAGTTCTTC
CASSFDGIYNEQFF
>TRBJ1-2|TRBV7-9|-|-
TGTGCCAGCAGCGTACAGGAATATGGCTACACCTTC
CASSVQEYGYTF
>TRBJ1-5|TRBV2|-|-
TGTGCCAGCAGTGATAATCAGGCACCCCAGCATTTT
CASSDNQAPQHF
>TRBJ1-5|TRBV7-8|TRBD1|once
TGTGCCAGCAGCCGACAGGGGTCGAATCAGCCCCAGCATTTT
CASSRQGSNQPQHF
>TRBJ2-5|TRBV28|TRBD2|-
TGTGCCAGCAGTTTAAGACTAGCGGGGAACCAAGAGACCCAGTACTTC
CASSLRLAGNQETQYF
>TRBJ1-4|TRBV30|-|-
TGTGCCTGGAGTGTGAGTGAAAAACTGTTTTTT
CAWSVSEKLFF
>TRBJ2-2|TRBV9|-|once
TGTGCCAGCAGCGTCTCGTTGACTACCAACACCGGGGAGCTGTTTTTT
CASSVSLTTNTGELFF
>TRBJ1-1|TRBV19|TRBD1|-
TGTGCCAGTAGAAGACAGGGGGGTTTCACTGAAGCTTTCTTT
CASRRQGGFTEAFF
>TRBJ2-3|TRBV5-1|TRBD2|-
TGCGCCAGCAGCTTGGCGACTAGCGGGGGAACAGATACGCAGTATTTT
CASSLATSGGTDTQYF
>TRBJ1-2|TRBV5-1|-|-
TGCGCCAGCAGCTCCGGACGGGAAATCAACTATGGCTACACCTTC
CASSSGREINYGYTF
>TRBJ1-6|TRBV27|-|few
TGTGCCAGCAGTTTATCGCGGGTTGGGTCCTATAATTCACCCCTCCACTTT
CASSLSRVGSYNSPLHF
>TRBJ1-1|TRBV7-2|-|-
TGTGCCAGCAGCCTTCGAAGGACTTACATGAACACTGAAGCTTTCTTT
CASSLRRTYMNTEAFF
>TRBJ2-2|TRBV5-1|-|-
TGCGCCAGCAGCCCGGCGGGGGCCACACGGAACACCGGGGAGCTGTTTTTT
CASSPAGATRNTGELFF
>TRBJ2-5|TRBV30|-|-
TGTGCCTGGAGTGGGACTTTTAAAGAGACCCAGTACTTC
CAWSGTFKETQYF
>TRBJ1-2|TRBV19|TRBD1|-
TGTGCCAGTAGGAGAACACCTGGACAGGAAATTAACTATGGCTACACCTTC
CASRRTPGQEINYGYTF
>TRBJ2-7|TRBV12-5|TRBD2|once
TGTGCTAGTGCCCTCGGACTAGCGGGGAGCTACGAGCAGTACTTC
CASALGLAGSYEQYF
>TRBJ1-1|TRBV9|-|-
TGTGCCAGCAGCCTGTTAGTGAGCACTGAAGCTTTCTTT
CASSLLVSTEAFF
>TRBJ2-5|TRBV11-3|-|-
TGTGCCAGCAGCCCCAATCAAGAGACCCAGTACTTC
CASSPNQETQYF
>TRBJ1-4|TRBV11-2|-|few
TGTGCCAGCAGCGTCTCGGGGGGGAGGACTGAAAAACTGTTTTTT
CASSVSGGRTEKLFF
>TRBJ2-2|TRBV13|TRBD1|-
TGTGCCAGCAGCTACCGGACAGGCGCGAACACCGGGGAGCTGTTTTTT
CASSYRTGANTGELFF
>TRBJ2-7|TRBV5-1|-|-
TGCGCCAGCAGCTTGTGGGGGGGCGACGAGCAGTACTTC
CASSLWGGDEQYF
>TRBJ1-3|TRBV5-4|-|-
TGTGCCAGCAGCTTATACGGGGAGTTAAGAAACACCATATATTTT
CASSLYGELRNTIYF